This entry describes one T cell receptor beta chain. This specimen comes from a study of patients and donors after allogeneic stem cell transplantation. TCRdb reprocessed the RT-PCR reads with MiXCR, giving one entry per CDR3 protein. This sample has tens of thousands of distinct CDR3 sequences, with around 48% found just once. The sequenced sample consisted of blood, either unsorted or a sorted T cell fraction (not recorded which). The TCR comes from a human donor who was either an allogeneic HSCT recipient or a stem cell or donor lymphocyte infusion donor (not recorded which). It is not recorded whose cells these are; they may come from a transplant donor.

CDR3 loop: CASSQAETQYF. The DNA for the CDR3 is TGTGCCAGCAGCCAAGCTGAGACCCAGTACTTC. V and J are TRBV14 and TRBJ2-5; D gene unclear. V was trimmed by 1 base and J by 5 bases, leaving 2 bases between them. This CDR3 is built from 11 residues. Germline CDR1 is SGHDN and CDR2 is FVKESK.